Detailed here is one TCR beta chain. Its antigen is unidentified. CDR3 size: 17 residues. Germline V lookup: CDR1 SGHRS, CDR2 YFSETQ. With V trimmed by 0 bases and J by 1 base, 8 bases remained unmatched. These data originate in a study of shared clonotypes between healthy human individuals. About the research overall: The donor pool was made up of two women and a few men aged 18 to 49.

Findings and limits, study-wide: Generation probabilities were higher for clonotypes shared across all four sorted-subset donors than for unshared ones. Naive subsets typically showed greater estimated richness than memory subsets. A handful of donors shared approximately 5% of their naive CD4 clonotypes.

TCRdb's copy holds only in-frame clones and misses some; the assay was immunoSEQ multiplex PCR. The profile shows approximately 1.4 million clones, 98% of them singletons. The V and J genes are TRBV5-1 and TRBJ1-1; 8 bases are shared with TRBD1. Sequenced sample: naive CD4+ T cells sorted from blood. Stated subset: CD45RA+ positively selected. This TCR came from a young man in good health. The CDR3: CASSLDRDRWTNTEAFF. DNA for the CDR3: TGCGCCAGCAGCTTGGATCGGGACAGGTGGACGAACACTGAAGCTTTCTTT.